This TCR beta chain appears in the sequencing data of a study of shared clonotypes between healthy human individuals. Study results and caveats: Naive subsets usually exceeded memory subsets in estimated richness.

The assay was immunoSEQ multiplex PCR, and TCRdb's table has in-frame clones only and misses some. The profile shows 780,000 or so clones, 72% of them singletons. Trimming at V came to 4 bases and at J to 0 bases, leaving 5 bases not matched to a gene. The CDR3 sequence is 15 residues long. Germline CDR1 and CDR2: SEHNR and FQNEAQ (reference sequence). Comment on this clone: Its target is not known.

Material: memory CD4+ T cells sorted from blood. The subset was: CD45RA-negative fraction. The sequence was obtained from a woman aged 30 to 39 in good health. V gene TRBV7-9 combines with J gene TRBJ2-7; 8 bases agree with TRBD2. The DNA for the CDR3 is TGTGCCAGCAGCTCCACGGGGGGGGACTCCTACGAGCAGTACTTC. It specifies CASSSTGGDSYEQYF. The whole variable domain, remainder taken from reference TRBV7-9 and TRBJ2-7, is DTGVSQNPRHKITKRGQNVTFRCDPISEHNRLYWYRQTLGQGPEFLTYFQNEAQLEKSRLLSDRFSAERPKGSFSTLEIQRTEQGDSAMYLCASSSTGGDSYEQYFGPGTRLTVT.